This T cell receptor (beta chain) was obtained from a study of cytomegalovirus exposure and HLA in healthy donors. A few counts support this clone. Its antigen is currently unknown. The PCR made use of 60 Vbeta and 13 Jbeta primers. Only in-frame clones appear in the TCRdb table, and some are missing; sequencing was by immunoSEQ multiplex PCR. The sample lists 150,000 to 200,000 clones, 76% occurring once. Study-wide points: In an earlier analysis, productive rearrangement rates for most beta V segments clustered near 87% or 30%. According to reports, the classifier identified cytomegalovirus status with high specificity and sensitivity. TRBV6-2, TRBV6-3 and other indistinguishable V segments were excluded.

V was cut by 2 bases and J by 4 bases, with 13 bases left in between. The CDR3 contains 15 residues. Germline CDR1 and CDR2: MNHNY and SVGAGI (reference sequence). Likely unrecorded immune exposures existed in these nominally healthy donors. The source of this sequence is a woman aged 30 to 39 in good health and CMV-seropositive. The sequencing input was PBMCs. The V and J genes are TRBV6-6 and TRBJ2-3; D gene uncertain. CDR3 DNA: TGTGCCAGCAGTTACGACCCGACGAGCGCAGATACGCAGTATTTT. Amino acid sequence: CASSYDPTSADTQYF.